The 5 T cell receptor beta chains listed next were all sequenced from one sample in a study of blood T cell repertoires in COVID-19. The repertoire was sequenced with immunoSEQ multiplex PCR; TCRdb's copy has only in-frame clones and lacks some. The data hold around 250,000 clones, with around 84% observed a single time. The sequenced sample consisted of peripheral blood. Receptors originate from a woman between 40 and 50 years old who had recovered from COVID-19.

The CDR3 nucleotides read TGTGCCAGCAGCCAGGAGACAGGGCAGGCTGAAGCTTTCTTT. Its protein is CASSQETGQAEAFF. This chain connects TRBV28 to TRBJ1-1; 7 bases fit TRBD1. Per the germline V gene, CDR1 is MDHEN and CDR2 is SYDVKM. The CDR3 has 14 amino acids. With 6 bases clipped from V and 6 bases from J, the junction kept 10 bases outside the gene matches. The full variable domain, completed using reference TRBV28 and TRBJ1-1, is DVKVTQSSRYLVKRTGEKVFLECVQDMDHENMFWYRQDPGLGLRLIYFSYDVKMKEKGDIPEGYSVSREKKERFSLILESASTNQTSMYLCASSQETGQAEAFFGQGTRLTVV.

The sample holds a few counts of this clone. This chain joins TRBV4-1 and TRBJ2-1; D is perhaps TRBD2 (5 bases). CDR1 and CDR2 (germline): MGHRA, YSYEKL. Trimming took 4 bases from V and 1 from J, leaving 14 bases between them. The CDR3 spans 16 residues. The CDR3 loop reads CASSPRREGSYNEQFF. The CDR3 bases are TGCGCCAGCAGCCCCCGTCGGGAAGGGTCCTACAATGAGCAGTTCTTC.

The chain combines TRBV4-1 with TRBJ2-7; D remains unclear. The germline V and J ends were trimmed by 0 bases and 4 bases, with 7 bases remaining between them. The CDR3 is made up of 13 amino acids. CDR1 and CDR2 (germline): MGHRA, YSYEKL. The CDR3 coding sequence is TGCGCCAGCAGCCAAGACGGGTTGTACGAGCAGTACTTC. Its protein product is CASSQDGLYEQYF.

This chain joins TRBV7-2 and TRBJ2-1; the D is unclear. The germline V gene encodes CDR1 SGHTA and CDR2 FQGNSA. The CDR3 spans 12 residues. Between the trimmed V and J ends, which lost 5 bases and 3 bases, there was a span of 5 bases. The CDR3 loop is CASSLNYNEQFF. CDR3 coding DNA: TGTGCCAGCAGCCTAAACTACAATGAGCAGTTCTTC.

The V gene is TRBV28, the J gene TRBJ1-1, with a weak D call TRBD1 (6 bases). The V gene lost 6 bases and the J gene lost 1 base, with 12 bases spanning the gap. Germline V gene sequence: CDR1 MDHEN, CDR2 SYDVKM. The CDR3 is made up of 14 amino acids. As DNA, the CDR3 is TGTGCCAGCAGGAACGGACAGCGGAACACTGAAGCTTTCTTT. Translating gives CASRNGQRNTEAFF. The variable domain in full, with the rest retrieved from reference TRBV28 and TRBJ1-1, is DVKVTQSSRYLVKRTGEKVFLECVQDMDHENMFWYRQDPGLGLRLIYFSYDVKMKEKGDIPEGYSVSREKKERFSLILESASTNQTSMYLCASRNGQRNTEAFFGQGTRLTVV.